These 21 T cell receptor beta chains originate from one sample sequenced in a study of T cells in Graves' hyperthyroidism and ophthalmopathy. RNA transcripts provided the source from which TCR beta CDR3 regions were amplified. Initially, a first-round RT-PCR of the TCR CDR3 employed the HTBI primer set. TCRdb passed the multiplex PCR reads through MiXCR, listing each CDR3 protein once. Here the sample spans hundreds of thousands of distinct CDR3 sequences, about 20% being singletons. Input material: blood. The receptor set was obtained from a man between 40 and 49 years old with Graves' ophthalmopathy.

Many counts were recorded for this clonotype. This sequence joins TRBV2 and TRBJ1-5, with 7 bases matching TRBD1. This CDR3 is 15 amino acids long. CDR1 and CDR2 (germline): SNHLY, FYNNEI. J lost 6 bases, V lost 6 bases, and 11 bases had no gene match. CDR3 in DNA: TGTGCCAGCAGCTCCGACAGGGAGAGGGGTCAGCCCCAGCATTTT. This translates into CASSSDRERGQPQHF.

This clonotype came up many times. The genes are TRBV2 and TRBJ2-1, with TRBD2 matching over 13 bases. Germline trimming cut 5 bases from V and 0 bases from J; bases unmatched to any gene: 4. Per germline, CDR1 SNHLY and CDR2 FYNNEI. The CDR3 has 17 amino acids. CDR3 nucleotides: TGTGCCAGCAGTTGGACTAGCGGGGGAAGCTCCTACAATGAGCAGTTCTTC. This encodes CASSWTSGGSSYNEQFF.

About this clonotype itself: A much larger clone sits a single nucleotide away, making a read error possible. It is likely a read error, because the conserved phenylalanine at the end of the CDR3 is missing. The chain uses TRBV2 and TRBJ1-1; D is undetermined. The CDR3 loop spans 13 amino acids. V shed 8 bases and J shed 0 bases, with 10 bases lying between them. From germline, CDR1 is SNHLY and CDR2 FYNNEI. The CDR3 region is CASLPGLNTEAFS. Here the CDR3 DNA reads TGTGCCAGCCTACCGGGTCTGAACACTGAAGCTTTCTCT.

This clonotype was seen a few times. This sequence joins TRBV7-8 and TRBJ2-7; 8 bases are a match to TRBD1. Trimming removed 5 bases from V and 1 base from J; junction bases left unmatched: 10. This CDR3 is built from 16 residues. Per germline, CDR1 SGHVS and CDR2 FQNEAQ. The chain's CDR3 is CASSTGGGAVSYEQYF. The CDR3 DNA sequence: TGTGCCAGCAGCACAGGGGGAGGAGCGGTATCCTACGAGCAGTACTTC.

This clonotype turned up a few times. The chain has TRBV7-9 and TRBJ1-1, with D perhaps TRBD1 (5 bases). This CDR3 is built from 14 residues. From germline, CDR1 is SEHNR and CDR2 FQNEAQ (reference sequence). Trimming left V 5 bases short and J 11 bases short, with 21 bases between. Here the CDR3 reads CASSREGTALRAFF. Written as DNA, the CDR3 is TGTGCCAGCAGCCGAGAAGGGACCGCCCTTAGGGCTTTCTTT.

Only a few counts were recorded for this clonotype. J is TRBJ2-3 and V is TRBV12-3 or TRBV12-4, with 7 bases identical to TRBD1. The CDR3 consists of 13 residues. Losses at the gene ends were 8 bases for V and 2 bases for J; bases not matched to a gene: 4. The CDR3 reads CASGRGTTDTQYF. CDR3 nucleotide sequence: TGTGCCAGCGGCAGGGGGACCACAGATACGCAGTATTTT.

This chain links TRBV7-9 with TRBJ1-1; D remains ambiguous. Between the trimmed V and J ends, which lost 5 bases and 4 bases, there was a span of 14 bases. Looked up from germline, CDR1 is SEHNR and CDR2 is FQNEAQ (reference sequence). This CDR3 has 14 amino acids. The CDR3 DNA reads TGTGCCAGCAGCCTAGGACCCCCTTTCACTGAAGCTTTCTTT. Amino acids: CASSLGPPFTEAFF.

CDR3 in amino acids: CASRPPGLAGEITGELFF. In nucleotides, the CDR3 is TGTGCCAGCAGACCTCCGGGACTAGCGGGGGAGATAACCGGGGAGCTGTTTTTT. V is TRBV6-2 or TRBV6-3 and J is TRBJ2-2; 14 bases align to TRBD2. The CDR3 has 18 amino acids. Per germline, CDR1 MNHEY and CDR2 SVGEGT. Germline trimming cut 6 bases from V and 5 bases from J; bases unmatched to any gene: 11.

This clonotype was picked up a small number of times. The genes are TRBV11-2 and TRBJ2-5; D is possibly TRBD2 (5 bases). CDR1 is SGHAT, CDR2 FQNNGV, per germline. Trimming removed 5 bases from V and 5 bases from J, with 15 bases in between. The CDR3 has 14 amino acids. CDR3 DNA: TGTGCCAGCAGCCCAGGACTTAGTATGGAGACCCAGTACTTC. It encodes CASSPGLSMETQYF.

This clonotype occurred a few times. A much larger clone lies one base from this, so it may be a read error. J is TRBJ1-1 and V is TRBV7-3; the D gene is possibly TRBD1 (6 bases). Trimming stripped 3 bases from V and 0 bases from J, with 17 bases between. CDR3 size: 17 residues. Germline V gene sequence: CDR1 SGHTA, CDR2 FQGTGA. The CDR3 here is CASSFLQGRKMNTEAFF. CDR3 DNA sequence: TGTGCCAGCAGCTTCTTGCAGGGGCGAAAAATGAACACTGAAGCTTTCTTT.

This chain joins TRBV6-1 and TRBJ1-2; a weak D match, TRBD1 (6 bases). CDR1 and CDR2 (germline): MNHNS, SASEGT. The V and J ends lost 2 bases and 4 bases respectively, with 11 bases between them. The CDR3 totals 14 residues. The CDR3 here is CASSEITGIYGYTF. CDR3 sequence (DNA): TGTGCCAGCAGTGAAATTACAGGGATCTATGGCTACACCTTC.

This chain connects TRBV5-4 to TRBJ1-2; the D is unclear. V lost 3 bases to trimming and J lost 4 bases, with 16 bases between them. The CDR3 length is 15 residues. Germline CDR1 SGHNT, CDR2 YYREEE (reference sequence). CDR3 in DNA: TGTGCCAGCAGCTCACCTGGGCCAGCGATCTATGGCTACACCTTC. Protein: CASSSPGPAIYGYTF.

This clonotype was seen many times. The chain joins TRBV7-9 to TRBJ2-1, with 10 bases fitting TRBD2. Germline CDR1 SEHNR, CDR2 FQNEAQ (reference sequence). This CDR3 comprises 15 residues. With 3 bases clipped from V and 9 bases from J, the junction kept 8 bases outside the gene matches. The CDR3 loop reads CASSFDWTSGSEQFF. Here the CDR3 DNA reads TGTGCCAGCAGCTTCGATTGGACTAGCGGTTCTGAGCAGTTCTTC.

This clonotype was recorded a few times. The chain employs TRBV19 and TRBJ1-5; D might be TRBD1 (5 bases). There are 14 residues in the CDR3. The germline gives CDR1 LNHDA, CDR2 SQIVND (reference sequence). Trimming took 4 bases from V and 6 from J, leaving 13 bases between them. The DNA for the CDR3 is TGTGCCAGTAGTACCGACAGAATCGCTCAGCCCCAGCATTTT. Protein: CASSTDRIAQPQHF.

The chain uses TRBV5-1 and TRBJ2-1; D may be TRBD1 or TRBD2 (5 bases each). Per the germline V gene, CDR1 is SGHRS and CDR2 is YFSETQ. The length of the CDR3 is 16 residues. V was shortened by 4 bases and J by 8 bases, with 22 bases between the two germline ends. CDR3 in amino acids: CASSRHPDSRGDEQFF. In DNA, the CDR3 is TGCGCCAGCAGCCGACACCCGGACTCCCGAGGGGATGAGCAGTTCTTC.

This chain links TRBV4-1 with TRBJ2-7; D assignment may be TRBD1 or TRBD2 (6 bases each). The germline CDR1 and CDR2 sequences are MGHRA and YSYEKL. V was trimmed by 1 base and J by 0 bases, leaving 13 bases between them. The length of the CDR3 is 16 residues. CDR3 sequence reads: CASSQGGAGDSYEQYF. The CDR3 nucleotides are TGCGCCAGCAGCCAAGGGGGGGCCGGGGACTCCTACGAGCAGTACTTC.

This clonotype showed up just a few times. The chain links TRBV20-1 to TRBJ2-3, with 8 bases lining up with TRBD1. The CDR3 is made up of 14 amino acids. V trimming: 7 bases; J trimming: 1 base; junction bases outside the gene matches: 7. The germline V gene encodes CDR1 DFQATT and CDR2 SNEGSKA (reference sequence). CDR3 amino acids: CSELDRAGTDTQYF. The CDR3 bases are TGCAGTGAGTTGGACAGGGCGGGCACAGATACGCAGTATTTT.

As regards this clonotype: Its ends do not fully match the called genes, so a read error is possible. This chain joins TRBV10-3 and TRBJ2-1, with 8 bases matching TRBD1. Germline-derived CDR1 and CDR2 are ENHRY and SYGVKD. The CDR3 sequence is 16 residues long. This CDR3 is CAISDQGQGPYNERFF. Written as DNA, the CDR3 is TGTGCCATCAGTGACCAAGGACAGGGACCGTACAATGAGCGGTTCTTC.

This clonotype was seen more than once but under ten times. The CDR3 here is CASSRRQGKNTEAFF. The CDR3 DNA is TGTGCCAGCAGCCGCCGACAGGGGAAGAACACTGAAGCTTTCTTT. The genes are TRBV3-1 and TRBJ1-1, with 8 bases matching TRBD1. Germline lookup yields CDR1 LGHDT and CDR2 YNNKEL (reference sequence). This CDR3 is built from 15 residues. V shed 4 bases, J shed 1 base, and the junction held 5 bases outside the gene matches.

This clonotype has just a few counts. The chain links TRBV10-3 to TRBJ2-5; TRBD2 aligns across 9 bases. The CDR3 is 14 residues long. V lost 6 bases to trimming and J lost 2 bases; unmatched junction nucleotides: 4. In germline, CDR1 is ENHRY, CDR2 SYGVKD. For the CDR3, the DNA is TGTGCCATCAGGACTAGCGGATTTCAAGAGACCCAGTACTTC. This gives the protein CAIRTSGFQETQYF.

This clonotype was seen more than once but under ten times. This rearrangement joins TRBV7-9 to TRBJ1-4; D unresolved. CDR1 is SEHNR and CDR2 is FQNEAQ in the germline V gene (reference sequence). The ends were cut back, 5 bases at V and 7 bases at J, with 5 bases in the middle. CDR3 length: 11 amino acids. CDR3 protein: CASSIVEKLFF. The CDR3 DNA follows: TGTGCCAGCAGCATCGTTGAAAAACTGTTTTTT.